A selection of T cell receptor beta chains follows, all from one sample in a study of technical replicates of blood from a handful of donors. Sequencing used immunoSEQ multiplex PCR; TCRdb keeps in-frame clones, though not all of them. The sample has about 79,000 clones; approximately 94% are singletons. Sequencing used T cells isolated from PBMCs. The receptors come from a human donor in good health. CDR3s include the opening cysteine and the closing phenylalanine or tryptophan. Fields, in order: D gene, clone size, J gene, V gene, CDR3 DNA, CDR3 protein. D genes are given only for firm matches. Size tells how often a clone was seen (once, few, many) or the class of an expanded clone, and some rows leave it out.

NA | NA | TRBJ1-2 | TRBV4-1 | TGCGCCAGCAGCCAACAGGGTACCCCCATTTTAGGCTACACCTTC | CASSQQGTPILGYTF
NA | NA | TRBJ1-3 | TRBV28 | TGTGCCAGCAGTACTGGACAGAACGGAAACACCATATATTTT | CASSTGQNGNTIYF
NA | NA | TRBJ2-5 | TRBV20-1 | TGCAGTGCTTTAATCCAGGAGACCCAGTACTTC | CSALIQETQYF
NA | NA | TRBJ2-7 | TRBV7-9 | TGTGCCACGTTAGGGGACGGGGGATACGAGCAGTACTTC | CATLGDGGYEQYF
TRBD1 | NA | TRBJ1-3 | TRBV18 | TGTGCCAGCTCATCTTTTAACAGGGGGACTGGAAACACCATATATTTT | CASSSFNRGTGNTIYF
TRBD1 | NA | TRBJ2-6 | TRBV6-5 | TGTGCCAGCAGCTGGGACAGGGCTGGGGCCAACGTCCTGACTTTC | CASSWDRAGANVLTF
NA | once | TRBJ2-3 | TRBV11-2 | TGTGCCAGCAGCTTTAACACAGATACGCAGTATTTT | CASSFNTDTQYF
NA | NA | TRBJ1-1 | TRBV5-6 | TGTGCCAGCAGCTTTGGAGCTGGGACAATTAACACTGAAGCTTTCTTT | CASSFGAGTINTEAFF
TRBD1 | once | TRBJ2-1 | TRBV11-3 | TGTGCCAGCAGCTTACGTGGACAGGCCTACAATGAGCAGTTCTTC | CASSLRGQAYNEQFF
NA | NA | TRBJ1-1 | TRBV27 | TGTGCCAGCAGTTTGCGGGGAAGGACTGAAGCTTTCTTT | CASSLRGRTEAFF
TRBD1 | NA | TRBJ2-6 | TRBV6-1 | TGTGCCAGCAGTGATTTGGGACCGGGACAGGTTTACTCTGGGGCCAACGTCCTGACTTTC | CASSDLGPGQVYSGANVLTF
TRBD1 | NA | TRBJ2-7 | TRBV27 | TGTGCCAGCAGTTTGGACAGGGCTAACGAGCAGTACTTC | CASSLDRANEQYF
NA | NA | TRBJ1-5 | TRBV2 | TGTGCCAGCAGTGCCGACAGGTTTAGCAATCAGCCCCAGCATTTT | CASSADRFSNQPQHF
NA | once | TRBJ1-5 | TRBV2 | TGTGCCAGCAGTGAACTGAGCAGGGGCAATCAGCCCCAGCATTTT | CASSELSRGNQPQHF
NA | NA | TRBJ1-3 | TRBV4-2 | TGTGCCAGCAGCCAAGATAATAGGGGGATTAAAGGAAACACCATATATTTT | CASSQDNRGIKGNTIYF
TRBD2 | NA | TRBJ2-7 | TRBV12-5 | TGTGCTAGTGGTTCGAGACTAGCGGGGGCCCTGACCTACGAGCAGTACTTC | CASGSRLAGALTYEQYF
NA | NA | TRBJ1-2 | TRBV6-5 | TGTGCCACTCGGTGGCAGGGAATTGGCTACACCTTC | CATRWQGIGYTF
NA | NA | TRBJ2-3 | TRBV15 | TGTGCCACCAGTCCGAGGACTTTGAATGGAGATACGCAGTATTTT | CATSPRTLNGDTQYF
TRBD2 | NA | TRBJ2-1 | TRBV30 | TGTGCCTCCTCGACAGCGGGGGGAATACACAATGAGCAGTTCTTC | CASSTAGGIHNEQFF
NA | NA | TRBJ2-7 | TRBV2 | TGTGCCAGCAGTGAAGTCCGGGACTCCAGGTACGAGCAGTACTTC | CASSEVRDSRYEQYF
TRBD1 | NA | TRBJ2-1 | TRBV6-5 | TGTGCCAGCAGTAACCCACAGGGGTTTAGCGAGCAGTTCTTC | CASSNPQGFSEQFF
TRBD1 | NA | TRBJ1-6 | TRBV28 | TGTGCCAGCAGTCGGGACAGCTATTCACCCCTCCACTTT | CASSRDSYSPLHF
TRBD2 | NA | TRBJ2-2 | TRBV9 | TGTGCCAGCAGCGTAGTCTCCCTAGCGGGGATAAACACCGGGGAGCTGTTTTTT | CASSVVSLAGINTGELFF
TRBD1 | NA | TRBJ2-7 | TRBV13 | TGTGCCAGCAGCCCCTCGACAGGGGTTGGATCCTACGAGCAGTACTTC | CASSPSTGVGSYEQYF
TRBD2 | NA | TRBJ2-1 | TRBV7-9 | TGTGCCAGCAGCTTAGCATCCAGACGAGGCGGGAGCTCCTACAATGAGCAGTTCTTC | CASSLASRRGGSSYNEQFF